This T cell receptor (beta chain) was recorded in a study of blood T cell repertoires in COVID-19. Study context: COVID-19 samples from acute and convalescent phases originated in the United States, Italy and Spain. Nucleic acid was either cDNA or gDNA, and it came from T cells, B-cell-depleted T cells, or PBMCs.

As handled by the study authors: From reference gene primer amplification, estimates of nucleated cell counts were derived. Sequencing was performed with immunoSEQ multiplex PCR; in TCRdb, only in-frame clones are kept and a portion is missing. V and J calls and clone size follow that table, whereas D and trimming were derived from the DNA. The sample yields about 94,000 clones, around 80% seen once. The V gene lost 6 bases and the J gene lost 6 bases, with 15 bases spanning the gap. The length of the CDR3 is 13 residues. The sequenced material came from peripheral blood. This rearrangement joins TRBV12-3 or TRBV12-4 to TRBJ2-7, with D maybe TRBD2 (6 bases). The TCR originated in a human donor in a cohort sampled during active COVID-19. CDR3 nucleotide sequence: TGTGCCAGCAGCCAGAGGAGGGCTCTCGAGCAGTACTTC. Translating it yields CASSQRRALEQYF.